The 22 T cell receptor beta chains presented below share a single source sample, sequenced in a study of CD8+ T cells in alopecia areata (dated by TCRdb to the late 2010s). The library was obtained by the immunoSEQ multiplex PCR assay. RNA was extracted from all samples and reverse transcribed into cDNA, which served as template for TCR sequencing. Drawn from immuneACCESS, this table holds only the in-frame rearrangements with V and J called that TCRdb kept. Clones are partly lost; checked studies trace under half to an unresolved V gene and leave the rest unexplained. The sample table contains 80,000 or so clones; only one count was recorded for around two thirds of them. Together, the top ten hold 23% of the sample. Interpreted using the paper, the time point label stands for: about 25 weeks on oral tofacitinib. In the paper's terms, the treatment or condition label means: oral pan-JAK inhibitor, 5-10 mg twice daily.

The source material was CD8+ T cells sorted from blood, sampled at week 24, from a patient treated with tofacitinib. Source of these receptors: a human donor with alopecia areata.

The rearrangement joins TRBV28 to TRBJ2-2; possibly TRBD1 for D (6 bases). The V gene's germline CDR1 is MDHEN and CDR2 SYDVKM. Trimming stripped 5 bases from V and 3 bases from J, with 13 bases between. The CDR3 is 15 amino acids. CDR3 sequence reads: CASSRPGQYTGELFF. CDR3 sequence (DNA): TGTGCCAGCAGTCGACCGGGACAATACACCGGGGAGCTGTTTTTT.

The chain couples TRBV2 to TRBJ1-1; D is ambiguous. Trimming removed 3 bases at V and 1 base at J, with 9 bases between. Looked up from germline, CDR1 is SNHLY and CDR2 is FYNNEI. The CDR3 consists of 14 residues. The CDR3 sequence: CASSDEGPNTEAFF. The DNA of the CDR3 is TGTGCCAGCAGTGACGAGGGCCCGAACACTGAAGCTTTCTTT.

The chain links TRBV27 to TRBJ2-7; possibly TRBD1 or TRBD2 for D (7 bases each). V was trimmed by 3 bases and J by 5 bases, leaving 17 bases between them. This CDR3 has 15 amino acids. Per germline, CDR1 MNHEY and CDR2 SMNVEV (reference sequence). The CDR3 region has the DNA TGTGCCAGCAGTTTTGTTGGCCCAGGGGGGGACGAGCAGTACTTC. This sequence encodes CASSFVGPGGDEQYF.

This chain connects TRBV7-3 to TRBJ1-1; D may be TRBD1 (6 bases). V dropped 4 bases and J dropped 9 bases, with 15 bases sitting between them. CDR3 length equals 13 residues. In germline, CDR1 is SGHTA, CDR2 FQGTGA. The CDR3 sequence: CASSSTAGGQAFF. CDR3 nucleotide sequence: TGTGCCAGCAGCTCCACAGCCGGGGGCCAAGCTTTCTTT.

Concerning this clone: A read error may account for a junction end that differs from germline. The genes are TRBV5-6 and TRBJ2-3; D may correspond to TRBD1 or TRBD2 (5 bases each). CDR1 and CDR2 (germline): SGHDT, YYEEEE. The CDR3 has 15 amino acids. DNA of the CDR3: TGTGCCAGCATAACCGGGACCTTAAGCAGAGATACGCAGTATTTT. It yields the protein CASITGTLSRDTQYF.

Here the CDR3 DNA reads TGTGCCAGTAGTACCGGGACTAGCGGCTACGAGCAGTACTTC. Translating gives CASSTGTSGYEQYF. This chain connects TRBV19 to TRBJ2-7; TRBD2 agrees at 11 bases. Losses at the gene ends were 4 bases for V and 3 bases for J; bases not matched to a gene: 2. Germline-derived CDR1 and CDR2 are LNHDA and SQIVND (reference sequence). CDR3 length: 14 amino acids.

V gene TRBV9 combines with J gene TRBJ2-1; 10 nucleotides line up with TRBD2. The CDR3 has 17 residues. Germline V gene lookup returns CDR1 SGDLS and CDR2 YYNGEE. V was clipped by 4 bases and J by 0 bases; unmatched bases: 7. CDR3 coding DNA: TGTGCCAGCAGCTCGGGGACTAGCGAATACTCCTACAATGAGCAGTTCTTC. Translated, it gives CASSSGTSEYSYNEQFF.

The chain uses TRBV28 and TRBJ1-5; D perhaps matches TRBD1 (5 bases). CDR1 and CDR2 (germline): MDHEN, SYDVKM. The CDR3 loop spans 14 amino acids. The germline V and J ends were trimmed by 8 bases and 7 bases, with 18 bases remaining between them. This CDR3 reads CASLWRGARQPQHF. The CDR3 bases are TGTGCCAGCCTTTGGAGGGGCGCGAGGCAGCCCCAGCATTTT.

The chain carries TRBV28 and TRBJ2-3, with a weak D call TRBD2 (5 bases). This CDR3 has 13 residues. Germline V gene data show CDR1 as MDHEN and CDR2 as SYDVKM. Trimming removed 8 bases from V and 4 bases from J, with 13 bases in between. CDR3 sequence reads: CASHENGADTQYF. CDR3 sequence (DNA): TGTGCCAGCCACGAGAACGGGGCAGATACGCAGTATTTT.

This clone was seen a single time. Within the sample, other DNA sequences also encode this same CDR3. The chain combines TRBV29-1 with TRBJ2-1; 7 nucleotides line up with TRBD2. Germline CDR1 SQVTM, CDR2 ANQGSEA. V gave up 4 bases and J gave up 3 bases; unmatched junction bases: 3. The CDR3 loop spans 13 amino acids. DNA for the CDR3: TGCAGCGTTGTGGCGGGGGACTACAATGAGCAGTTCTTC. It yields the protein CSVVAGDYNEQFF.

The chain links TRBV7-9 to TRBJ2-3, with 11 bases aligning to TRBD2. With V trimmed by 4 bases and J by 0 bases, 6 bases remained unmatched. Germline values: CDR1 SEHNR, CDR2 FQNEAQ (reference sequence). The CDR3 spans 17 residues. The CDR3: CASSSTTSGGSTDTQYF. CDR3 nucleotides: TGTGCCAGCAGCTCAACAACTAGCGGGGGTAGCACAGATACGCAGTATTTT.

The chain couples TRBV6-6 to TRBJ1-3, with TRBD1 identical over 9 bases. In germline, CDR1 is MNHNY, CDR2 SVGAGI (reference sequence). V was clipped by 6 bases and J by 2 bases; unmatched bases: 5. The CDR3 consists of 15 residues. CDR3 sequence reads: CASSIRDRAGNTIYF. The CDR3, as DNA: TGTGCCAGCAGCATCCGGGACAGGGCTGGAAACACCATATATTTT.

This chain connects TRBV7-9 to TRBJ2-5; D call uncertain. CDR3 length equals 15 residues. The V gene's germline CDR1 is SEHNR and CDR2 FQNEAQ (reference sequence). V was trimmed by 2 bases and J by 1 base, leaving 11 bases between them. The DNA for the CDR3 is TGTGCCAGCAGCTTATTGGTCGCTGCCCAAGAGACCCAGTACTTC. Its protein is CASSLLVAAQETQYF.

This sequence joins TRBV7-8 and TRBJ2-3, with a tentative D call TRBD1 (6 bases). The CDR3 is 15 residues long. Germline V gives CDR1 SGHVS, CDR2 FQNEAQ. V lost 5 bases to trimming and J lost 2 bases, with 14 bases between them. The CDR3 spells CASSHRTATTDTQYF. The DNA of the CDR3 is TGTGCCAGCAGCCACAGGACAGCAACCACAGATACGCAGTATTTT.

The J gene is TRBJ2-1, the V gene TRBV6-1; a possible D gene is TRBD1 (5 bases). Between the trimmed V and J ends, which lost 3 bases and 4 bases, there was a span of 16 bases. In germline, CDR1 is MNHNS, CDR2 SASEGT. This CDR3 region has 16 residues. DNA of the CDR3: TGTGCCAGCAGTGATATCTTCACAGGAGTATACAATGAGCAGTTCTTC. Residues: CASSDIFTGVYNEQFF.

This chain uses TRBV27 with TRBJ1-1; D not resolved. V was pared by 0 bases and J by 4 bases, with 9 bases between. Germline lookup yields CDR1 MNHEY and CDR2 SMNVEV (reference sequence). The CDR3 is 14 amino acids. In DNA form, the CDR3 reads TGTGCCAGCAGTTTATCTGGTGCGGGCACTGAAGCTTTCTTT. Amino acids: CASSLSGAGTEAFF.

The chain combines TRBV4-3 with TRBJ2-1, with D unresolved. The germline V gene has CDR1 LGHNA and CDR2 YSLEER. The CDR3 contains 16 residues. Trimming left V 0 bases short and J 0 bases short, with 9 bases between. For the CDR3, the DNA is TGCGCCAGCAGCCAAGACAGGTTTATCTCCTACAATGAGCAGTTCTTC. Its translation: CASSQDRFISYNEQFF.

The chain carries TRBV30 and TRBJ2-3; no clear D. From germline, CDR1 is GTSNPN and CDR2 SVGIG (reference sequence). The V gene lost 1 base and the J gene lost 0 bases, with 5 bases spanning the gap. This CDR3 is 13 amino acids long. Here the CDR3 DNA reads TGTGCCTGGAGTGAGGTCAGCACAGATACGCAGTATTTT. This sequence encodes CAWSEVSTDTQYF.

This chain links TRBV6-5 with TRBJ2-2; TRBD1 aligns across 11 bases. The trim removed 7 bases at V and 6 bases at J, leaving 4 bases unmatched. This CDR3 is 14 amino acids long. Germline values: CDR1 MNHEY, CDR2 SVGAGI. This CDR3 is CASKDRGLAGELFF. The CDR3 DNA follows: TGTGCCAGCAAGGACAGGGGGCTCGCCGGGGAGCTGTTTTTT.

The chain carries TRBV30 and TRBJ2-7, with TRBD1 matching 9 bases. Losses at the gene ends were 2 bases for V and 3 bases for J; bases not matched to a gene: 2. This CDR3 comprises 13 residues. The germline gives CDR1 GTSNPN, CDR2 SVGIG (reference sequence). CDR3 residues: CAWSRGQGYEQYF. CDR3 nucleotides: TGTGCCTGGAGTCGGGGACAGGGCTACGAGCAGTACTTC.

This chain joins TRBV9 and TRBJ2-1, with 10 bases identical to TRBD2. J lost 2 bases, V lost 0 bases, and 5 bases had no gene match. This CDR3 region has 17 residues. Germline V CDR1 and CDR2: SGDLS, YYNGEE. The DNA of the CDR3 is TGTGCCAGCAGCGTAGGGACTAGCGGCCAAGCCTACAATGAGCAGTTCTTC. Amino acids: CASSVGTSGQAYNEQFF. Supplemented by reference TRBV9 and TRBJ2-1, the full variable domain reads DSGVTQTPKHLITATGQRVTLRCSPRSGDLSVYWYQQSLDQGLQFLIQYYNGEERAKGNILERFSAQQFPDLHSELNLSSLELGDSALYFCASSVGTSGQAYNEQFFGPGTRLTVL.

The chain joins TRBV28 to TRBJ2-7; D might be TRBD1 (6 bases). Looked up from germline, CDR1 is MDHEN and CDR2 is SYDVKM. V lost 6 bases and J lost 4, with 16 bases in between. This CDR3 has 14 amino acids. CDR3 amino acids: CASSPTGLGYEQYF. For the CDR3, the DNA is TGTGCCAGCAGCCCCACAGGGCTAGGTTACGAGCAGTACTTC.